The 27 T cell receptor beta chains reported below all come from one sample, sequenced in a study of quantifying T cell responses using KT2 cells. The wider study: RNA was reverse transcribed with TCR alpha and beta constant-region primers.

The cDNA 3' end received a ligated oligonucleotide with a UMI. First-round PCR used 3 to 4 cycles and beta primers RC1.1 and RC1.2 covering TRBC1 and TRBC2. TCRdb recomputed calls from the UMI-ligation and nested PCR reads with MiXCR, one row per CDR3 protein. This sample carries over 55,000 distinct CDR3 sequences, roughly 12% of them seen once, and the ten largest clones take about 9%. Sequenced sample: PBMCs spiked with cells of the T cell clone KT2. The receptors shown here come from a human donor.

In regard to this clonotype: This may come from a read error, since a much larger clone is one base off. DNA of the CDR3: TGTGCCGAACAGGGGGCTTCCTCTGGGGCCAACGTCCTGACTTTC. Translation gives CAEQGASSGANVLTF. This chain joins TRBV7-9 and TRBJ2-6, with 9 bases matching TRBD1. Germline V gives CDR1 SEHNR, CDR2 FQNEAQ (reference sequence). V was clipped by 11 bases and J by 0 bases; unmatched bases: 5. This CDR3 region has 15 residues. Full variable domain (outside the CDR3, taken from reference TRBV7-9 and TRBJ2-6): DTGVSQNPRHKITKRGQNVTFRCDPISEHNRLYWYRQTLGQGPEFLTYFQNEAQLEKSRLLSDRFSAERPKGSFSTLEIQRTEQGDSAMYLCAEQGASSGANVLTFGAGSRLTVL.

The table lists this clonotype with many counts. The V call is TRBV20-1, the J call TRBJ2-3, with 7 bases lining up with TRBD2. From germline, CDR1 is DFQATT and CDR2 SNEGSKA (reference sequence). Trimming cost V 6 bases and J 1 base; bases outside gene matches: 10. The CDR3 extends over 15 amino acids. The CDR3 here is CSANLGGVGTDTQYF. The CDR3 DNA follows: TGCAGTGCAAACCTTGGGGGGGTAGGCACAGATACGCAGTATTTT.

This clonotype was seen a few times. J is TRBJ2-1 and V is TRBV20-1; maybe TRBD2 (6 bases). V lost 4 bases, J lost 9 bases, and 25 bases lay in between. The CDR3 consists of 16 residues. The V gene's germline CDR1 is DFQATT and CDR2 SNEGSKA (reference sequence). CDR3 DNA: TGCAGTGCTACCAACCTGAGGAGGGGCTTTATGGGTGAGCAGTTCTTC. Its translation: CSATNLRRGFMGEQFF.

Ten or more counts support this clonotype. This chain joins TRBV20-1 and TRBJ2-3; weak D call: TRBD1 (6 bases). The V end lost 2 bases, the J end lost 5 bases, and 20 bases lay between the germline ends. This CDR3 has 16 amino acids. CDR1 is DFQATT and CDR2 is SNEGSKA in the germline V gene (reference sequence). CDR3 DNA sequence: TGCAGTGCTAGACCTCTGGGGGCAGGGAATGGAGATACGCAGTATTTT. Translating gives CSARPLGAGNGDTQYF.

As for this clonotype: A much bigger clone sits one base away, suggesting this may be a read error. The rearrangement uses TRBV27 and TRBJ1-6; 8 bases are a match to TRBD1. Trimming at V came to 5 bases and at J to 9 bases, leaving 6 bases not matched to a gene. CDR1 is MNHEY, CDR2 SMNVEV, per germline (reference sequence). This CDR3 has 14 amino acids. CDR3 loop: CASSRTGPPSPLHF. The CDR3 DNA follows: TGTGCCAGCAGTCGGACAGGGCCCCCTTCACCCCTCCACTTT.

A few counts support this clonotype. This rearrangement joins TRBV2 to TRBJ1-1; 8 bases line up with TRBD1. The germline gives CDR1 SNHLY, CDR2 FYNNEI. V shed 4 bases and J 2 bases; nucleotides not matched to a gene: 9. This CDR3 contains 16 residues. The CDR3 sequence is CASSGGAQGANTEAFF. In DNA, the CDR3 is TGTGCCAGCAGTGGGGGGGCCCAGGGGGCCAACACTGAAGCTTTCTTT.

This clonotype was seen a handful of times. The V gene is TRBV6-2 or TRBV6-3, the J gene TRBJ2-1; maybe TRBD2 (6 bases). This CDR3 comprises 12 residues. Germline CDR1 and CDR2: MNHEY and SVGEGT. V shed 8 bases and J shed 8 bases, with 13 bases lying between them. The CDR3 region has the DNA TGTGCCAGCCGACGCGGGGTAGATGAGCAGTTCTTC. Translating it yields CASRRGVDEQFF.

This clonotype turned up a few times. The chain employs TRBV12-3 or TRBV12-4 and TRBJ1-2; D is perhaps TRBD1 (5 bases). This CDR3 is built from 14 residues. V lost 1 base to trimming and J lost 8 bases, with 14 bases between them. The DNA of the CDR3 is TGTGCCAGCAGTTTAGGCAGGGAGGGTGAGGGCTACACCTTC. Translated: CASSLGREGEGYTF.

The chain couples TRBV20-1 to TRBJ1-1; D gene unclear. The CDR3 is made up of 16 amino acids. Trimming took off 0 bases at V and 1 base at J, with 15 bases between the two ends. Looked up from germline, CDR1 is DFQATT and CDR2 is SNEGSKA (reference sequence). The CDR3 bases are TGCAGTGCTAGAGATCGGGGATCCTCCCCGAACACTGAAGCTTTCTTT. Its translation: CSARDRGSSPNTEAFF.

The sample holds a few counts of this clonotype. The rearrangement joins TRBV29-1 to TRBJ1-2; the D gene is possibly TRBD1 (6 bases). This CDR3 has 16 residues. The V end was cut by 1 base, the J end by 2 bases, with 17 bases between. CDR1 is SQVTM, CDR2 ANQGSEA, per germline. The DNA for the CDR3 is TGCAGCGTTGAAGCCAGATTGGGAAGGGGGAACTATGGCTACACCTTC. This translates into CSVEARLGRGNYGYTF.

This clonotype was seen a handful of times. The chain has TRBV29-1 and TRBJ2-1, with 9 bases fitting TRBD2. The CDR3 consists of 14 residues. CDR1 SQVTM and CDR2 ANQGSEA come from the germline V gene. V lost 6 bases, J lost 10 bases, and 13 bases stayed unmatched. The CDR3 loop is CSVVAGAGGAEQFF. CDR3 DNA sequence: TGCAGCGTCGTAGCGGGGGCCGGGGGCGCGGAGCAGTTCTTC.

The chain joins TRBV2 to TRBJ2-7; the D gene is possibly TRBD1 (6 bases). The CDR3 sequence is 12 residues long. V was cut by 6 bases and J by 6 bases, with 12 bases left in between. Germline V CDR1 and CDR2: SNHLY, FYNNEI. In DNA, the CDR3 is TGTGCCAGCAGAACCGACAGGAGCGAGCAGTACTTC. The encoded protein is CASRTDRSEQYF.

Worth noting for this clonotype: This may be a read error: a much more frequent sequence differs by one nucleotide. The rearrangement uses TRBV7-6 and TRBJ1-1; 9 nucleotides match TRBD1. Germline trimming cut 5 bases from V and 6 bases from J; bases unmatched to any gene: 7. The V gene's germline CDR1 is SGHVS and CDR2 FNYEAQ. This CDR3 is 14 amino acids long. CDR3 coding DNA: TGTGCCAGCAGCATGGGACAGGGCCCTCCTGAAGCTTTCTTT. This sequence encodes CASSMGQGPPEAFF.

The J gene is TRBJ1-2, the V gene TRBV7-9; D perhaps matches TRBD1 (6 bases). The CDR3 loop spans 15 amino acids. The germline V gene encodes CDR1 SEHNR and CDR2 FQNEAQ (reference sequence). Trimming stripped 1 base from V and 0 bases from J, with 9 bases between. In nucleotides, the CDR3 is TGTGCCAGCAGCTTAGACAGGGACCCTAACTATGGCTACACCTTC. Its translation: CASSLDRDPNYGYTF.

This clonotype was seen a few times. The gene calls are TRBV12-3 or TRBV12-4 and TRBJ1-2; D call uncertain. The CDR3 contains 14 residues. Trimming shortened V by 6 bases and J by 8 bases, and 19 bases separated the two germline ends. The CDR3 reads CASSPTRSSQGYTF. CDR3 nucleotides: TGTGCCAGCAGCCCAACCCGGTCCTCCCAGGGCTACACCTTC.

The chain carries TRBV25-1 and TRBJ1-1, with D possibly being TRBD1 (6 bases). The V and J ends lost 5 bases and 3 bases respectively, with 16 bases between them. CDR3 size: 15 residues. CDR1 and CDR2 from the germline V gene are MGHDK and SYGVNS. Here the CDR3 reads CASSRMWGPDTEAFF. CDR3 nucleotides: TGTGCCAGCAGTAGAATGTGGGGGCCAGACACTGAAGCTTTCTTT. Full variable domain (rest looked up from reference TRBV25-1 and TRBJ1-1): EADIYQTPRYLVIGTGKKITLECSQTMGHDKMYWYQQDPGMELHLIHYSYGVNSTEKGDLSSESTVSRIRTEHFPLTLESARPSHTSQYLCASSRMWGPDTEAFFGQGTRLTVV.

This clonotype was seen a few times. The chain uses TRBV28 and TRBJ1-5, with D possibly TRBD1 on 6 matching bases. Trimming shortened V by 7 bases and J by 7 bases, and 17 bases separated the two germline ends. In germline, CDR1 is MDHEN, CDR2 SYDVKM. CDR3 length equals 14 residues. CDR3 bases: TGTGCCAGCACCCCGACCGGGGGGCAACAGCCCCAGCATTTT. It translates to CASTPTGGQQPQHF.

The chain combines TRBV3-1 with TRBJ2-3, with TRBD2 identical over 11 bases. Losses at the gene ends were 1 base for V and 3 bases for J; bases not matched to a gene: 9. The CDR3 sequence is 18 residues long. Germline V gene lookup returns CDR1 LGHDT and CDR2 YNNKEL (reference sequence). CDR3 region: CASSQVGTSGGPTDTQYF. The DNA of the CDR3 is TGTGCCAGCAGCCAAGTCGGGACTAGCGGAGGTCCAACAGATACGCAGTATTTT.

This clonotype was detected only a few times. CDR3 nucleotide sequence: TGTGCCAGCAGCTTAGATAGCGGGAATTCCTACGAGCAGTACTTC. This encodes CASSLDSGNSYEQYF. The J gene is TRBJ2-7, the V gene TRBV7-3; 8 bases match TRBD2. The CDR3 runs to 15 residues. V dropped 2 bases and J dropped 1; count of bases not matched to a gene: 4. In germline, CDR1 is SGHTA, CDR2 FQGTGA. The full variable domain, completed using reference TRBV7-3 and TRBJ2-7, is GAGVSQTPSNKVTEKGKYVELRCDPISGHTALYWYRQSLGQGPEFLIYFQGTGAADDSGLPNDRFFAVRPEGSVSTLKIQRTERGDSAVYLCASSLDSGNSYEQYFGPGTRLTVT.

This clonotype was recorded at least ten times. The CDR3 is CVAVVASEKLFF. The CDR3 DNA follows: TGCGTAGCAGTTGTCGCGAGTGAAAAACTGTTTTTT. The chain recombines TRBV20-1 with TRBJ1-4; D unresolved. Germline V gene sequence: CDR1 DFQATT, CDR2 SNEGSKA (reference sequence). The CDR3 extends over 12 amino acids.

This clonotype has more than one count but fewer than ten. The chain is built from TRBV4-3 and TRBJ2-2; 9 bases fit TRBD1. The germline V gene encodes CDR1 LGHNA and CDR2 YSLEER. The length of the CDR3 is 16 residues. V lost 0 bases, J lost 3 bases, and 2 bases stayed unmatched. The CDR3 loop reads CASSQEDRGHTGELFF. The CDR3, as DNA: TGCGCCAGCAGCCAAGAGGACAGGGGACACACCGGGGAGCTGTTTTTT.

This clonotype was seen a handful of times. This chain links TRBV6-6 with TRBJ2-1; 14 positions match TRBD2. Trimming took 6 bases from V and 12 from J; bases not matched to a gene: 10. This CDR3 is 15 amino acids long. Germline V lookup: CDR1 MNHNY, CDR2 SVGAGI (reference sequence). The CDR3 nucleotides read TGTGCCAGCAGCCTACCGGGACTAGCGGGGGAGGGGCAGTTCTTC. Amino acids: CASSLPGLAGEGQFF.

This clonotype was found a few times. The J gene is TRBJ2-3, the V gene TRBV7-2, with a weak D call TRBD1 (5 bases). V was trimmed by 0 bases and J by 4 bases, leaving 8 bases between them. The V gene's germline CDR1 is SGHTA and CDR2 FQGNSA. This CDR3 is built from 14 residues. The CDR3 DNA reads TGTGCCAGCAGCTTAGCTACAGGCCCAGATACGCAGTATTTT. Amino acid sequence: CASSLATGPDTQYF. Filled out from reference TRBV7-2 and TRBJ2-3, the complete variable domain reads GAGVSQSPSNKVTEKGKDVELRCDPISGHTALYWYRQSLGQGLEFLIYFQGNSAPDKSGLPSDRFSAERTGGSVSTLTIQRTQQEDSAVYLCASSLATGPDTQYFGPGTRLTVL.

This clonotype was counted between two and nine times. The chain recombines TRBV5-4 with TRBJ2-3; possible D gene TRBD1, 6 bases. The CDR3 consists of 13 residues. The germline V gene has CDR1 SGHNT and CDR2 YYREEE (reference sequence). The V and J ends lost 2 bases and 5 bases respectively, with 9 bases between them. CDR3 bases: TGTGCCAGCAGCTTTGGACAGTTAGATACGCAGTATTTT. It encodes CASSFGQLDTQYF. The entire variable domain, with the rest obtained from reference TRBV5-4 and TRBJ2-3, is as follows: ETGVTQSPTHLIKTRGQQVTLRCSSQSGHNTVSWYQQALGQGPQFIFQYYREEENGRGNFPPRFSGLQFPNYSSELNVNALELDDSALYLCASSFGQLDTQYFGPGTRLTVL.

This chain joins TRBV12-3 or TRBV12-4 and TRBJ2-5; TRBD1 agrees at 8 bases. The junction had 10 bases not matched to a gene; V was cut back by 6 bases and J by 4 bases. This CDR3 has 15 amino acids. The CDR3 nucleotides read TGTGCCAGCAGATCACGGACAGGGCGAACAGAGACCCAGTACTTC. The encoded protein is CASRSRTGRTETQYF.

This clonotype showed up many times. The J gene is TRBJ2-2, the V gene TRBV6-1, with D perhaps TRBD1 or TRBD2 (6 bases each). The CDR3 runs 15 residues. V lost 3 bases and J 4 bases, leaving 12 bases between the germline ends. CDR1 MNHNS and CDR2 SASEGT come from the germline V gene. The CDR3 loop is CASSEVQGGTGELFF. CDR3 in DNA: TGTGCCAGCAGTGAGGTACAGGGAGGCACCGGGGAGCTGTTTTTT.

This clonotype has at least ten counts. The rearrangement uses TRBV6-4 and TRBJ2-7, with 10 positions matching TRBD1. CDR1 MRHNA and CDR2 SNTAGT come from the germline V gene. Germline trimming cut 0 bases from V and 1 base from J; bases unmatched to any gene: 6. The CDR3 is 17 residues long. CDR3 sequence: CASSDSNPGQGSYEQYF. The CDR3 nucleotides are TGTGCCAGCAGTGACTCAAATCCGGGACAGGGGTCCTACGAGCAGTACTTC.